What follows describes a single T cell receptor beta chain. These data originate in a study of blood T cell repertoires in COVID-19. Study-level information: T cells, B-cell-depleted T cells, or PBMCs supplied cDNA or gDNA.

Germline V gene sequence: CDR1 MDHEN, CDR2 SYDVKM. The V end was cut by 2 bases, the J end by 2 bases, with 13 bases between. This CDR3 is built from 15 residues. The table came from immunoSEQ multiplex PCR; TCRdb's copy has only in-frame clones and leaves some out. The sample comprises roughly 230,000 clones, nearly 90% of which are singletons, and over 0.55% rests with the top ten. J is TRBJ2-7 and V is TRBV28, with D perhaps TRBD2 (6 bases). The TCR sequence derives from a human donor in a cohort sampled during active COVID-19. The sequenced sample was peripheral blood. The CDR3 protein is CASSLNRDLTYEQYF. In DNA, the CDR3 is TGTGCCAGCAGTTTAAATCGGGACTTGACCTACGAGCAGTACTTC.